This T cell receptor beta chain was observed in a study of T cell responses to AZD1222 COVID-19 vaccine. Study observations and caveats: Every sample of the repertoires postdated the peak T cell response.

Measured with immunoSEQ multiplex PCR; TCRdb has only the in-frame clones, and not every one. The sample includes about 120,000 clones, 80% to 95% of them seen just once. Details on this clone: Its target is unknown.

CDR1 SGHTA and CDR2 FQGTGA come from the germline V gene. The CDR3 extends over 16 amino acids. V shed 5 bases, J shed 2 bases, and the junction held 8 bases outside the gene matches. The sequencing used peripheral blood, collected 28 days after the second dose of the MenACWY control vaccine. The chain employs TRBV7-3 and TRBJ2-3; TRBD1 matches at 9 bases. This receptor was taken from an adult who received the MenACWY meningococcal vaccine as a control. DNA for the CDR3: TGTGCCAGCAGCAGCGGACAGGGGAGGGCCACAGATACGCAGTATTTT. It translates to CASSSGQGRATDTQYF. The complete variable domain, with remaining parts taken from reference TRBV7-3 and TRBJ2-3, reads GAGVSQTPSNKVTEKGKYVELRCDPISGHTALYWYRQSLGQGPEFLIYFQGTGAADDSGLPNDRFFAVRPEGSVSTLKIQRTERGDSAVYLCASSSGQGRATDTQYFGPGTRLTVL.